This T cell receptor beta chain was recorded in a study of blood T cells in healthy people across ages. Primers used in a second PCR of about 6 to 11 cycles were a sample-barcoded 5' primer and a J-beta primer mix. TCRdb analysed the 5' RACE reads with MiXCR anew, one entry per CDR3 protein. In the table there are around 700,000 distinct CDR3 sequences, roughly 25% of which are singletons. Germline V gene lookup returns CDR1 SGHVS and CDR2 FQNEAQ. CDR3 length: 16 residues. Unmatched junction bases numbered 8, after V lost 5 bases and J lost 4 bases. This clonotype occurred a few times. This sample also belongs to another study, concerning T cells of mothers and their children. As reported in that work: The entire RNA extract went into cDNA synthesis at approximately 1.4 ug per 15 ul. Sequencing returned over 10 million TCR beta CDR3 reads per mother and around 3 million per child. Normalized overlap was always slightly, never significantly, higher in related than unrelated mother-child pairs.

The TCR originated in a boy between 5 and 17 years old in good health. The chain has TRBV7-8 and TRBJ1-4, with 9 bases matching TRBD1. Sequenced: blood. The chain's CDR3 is CASSLRGQGLNEKLFF. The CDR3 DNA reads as TGTGCCAGCAGCCTACGGGGACAGGGTCTTAATGAAAAACTGTTTTTT.